This T cell receptor (beta chain) was retrieved from a study of T cell repertoires in aging, cancer and after chemotherapy. General study findings and limits: Across the chemotherapy interval, each cancer cohort showed higher median generation probability, suggesting thymic rebound.

This clonotype turned up a few times. Its antigen is still unknown. The template was genomic DNA from peripheral blood, not RNA. A mixed TRB-A/B primer pool amplified rearranged TRB by multiplex touch-down PCR. TCRdb reprocessed the multiplex PCR reads via MiXCR and lists one record per CDR3 protein. The sample shows roughly 6,000 distinct CDR3 sequences, roughly 23% of them seen only once. The CDR3 loop spans 12 amino acids. Germline V gives CDR1 DFQATT, CDR2 SNEGSKA (reference sequence). The V gene lost 5 bases and the J gene lost 4 bases, with 9 bases spanning the gap. Sequenced material: blood. J is TRBJ1-5 and V is TRBV20-1; D gene uncertain. This receptor was obtained from a human donor with a blood cancer. CDR3 sequence reads: CSAGRMNQPQHF. The CDR3, as DNA: TGCAGTGCTGGACGGATGAATCAGCCCCAGCATTTT.